This TCR beta chain emerged from a study of prognosis after radiotherapy for stage I lung cancer. The TCR beta CDR3 region was amplified from genomic DNA, with two rounds of multiplex PCR being used for the amplification. Primers were specific to each TRBV and TRBJ gene in first-round PCR. Primers of the universal type were employed in the second round of PCR. From the multiplex PCR reads, TCRdb called clonotypes with MiXCR, one entry per CDR3 protein. The table lists 15,000 to 20,000 distinct CDR3 sequences, 40% to 55% of them singletons. CDR3 length: 12 amino acids. Germline lookup yields CDR1 SGDLS and CDR2 YYNGEE. V was clipped by 0 bases and J by 7 bases, with 7 bases between them. This clonotype has ten or more counts.

The specimen comprised PBMCs, sampled before or after stereotactic body radiation therapy (not recorded which). The TCR originated in a donor over 45 with non-small cell lung cancer. This chain joins TRBV9 and TRBJ2-5; tentatively, D is TRBD1 or TRBD2 (6 bases each). The CDR3 nucleotides are TGTGCCAGCAGCGTAGAGGGGGGGACCCAGTACTTC. Translating it yields CASSVEGGTQYF.